The rows below give T cell receptor beta chains drawn from one sample of a study of cytomegalovirus exposure and HLA in healthy donors. TCRdb keeps only in-frame clones here, not all; method: immunoSEQ multiplex PCR. The repertoire holds some 130,000 clones, with 77% as singletons. The sequenced sample consisted of PBMCs. Receptor source: a male donor in good health and CMV-seropositive. Each CDR3 is given with its conserved first and last residue. A D gene is named only where the DNA matches it firmly. Expanded clones are given a class, and other clones once, few, many or no size at all.

abundance | d_gene | j_gene | v_gene | CDR3nt | CDR3aa
few | . | TRBJ2-2 | TRBV27 | TGTGCCAGCAGGTATAGCGGAGGCCCCGGGGAGCTGTTTTTT | CASRYSGGPGELFF
. | . | TRBJ2-7 | TRBV6-5 | TGTGCCAGCAGGAATGCCGGGAGCTCCTACGAGCAGTACTTC | CASRNAGSSYEQYF
. | . | TRBJ2-7 | TRBV27 | TGTGCCAGCAGTTTTACCAGGGATTCTAACGAGCGGTACTTC | CASSFTRDSNERYF
. | TRBD2 | TRBJ2-1 | TRBV6-5 | TGTGCCAGCAGTTTAACTAGCGGGAGGCGCAATGAGCAGTTCTTC | CASSLTSGRRNEQFF
. | . | TRBJ2-1 | TRBV13 | TGTGCCAGCAGCTTACAGGCCAACAATGAGCAGTTCTTC | CASSLQANNEQFF
. | TRBD1 | TRBJ2-1 | TRBV30 | TGTGCAGGTAGAGGCGGACAGGGACAAAAGGTCACCTACAATGAGCAGTTCTTC | CAGRGGQGQKVTYNEQFF
. | TRBD1 | TRBJ2-4 | TRBV7-2 | TGTGCCAGCAGCCTACGGACAGGGTTGAAGATAACCAAAAACATTCAGTACTTC | CASSLRTGLKITKNIQYF
. | TRBD1 | TRBJ1-6 | TRBV19 | TGTGCCAGTAGTGCAACAGGGGGTGTTAATTCACCCCTCCACTTT | CASSATGGVNSPLHF
. | . | TRBJ2-5 | TRBV5-4 | TGTGCCAGCAGCTTGGAAGAGGCCCAGTACTTC | CASSLEEAQYF
. | . | TRBJ2-3 | TRBV20-1 | TGCAGTGAACGCAGGGCAGATACGCAGTATTTT | CSERRADTQYF
. | TRBD1 | TRBJ2-1 | TRBV7-9 | TGTGCCAGCACCAAGGGGGGGTGGGGGACAGGGGTGGATGAGCAGTTCTTC | CASTKGGWGTGVDEQFF
. | TRBD2 | TRBJ2-3 | TRBV5-1 | TGCGCCAGCAGCCCGAGGGGACTAGCGGGAGAACCAGATACGCAGTATTTT | CASSPRGLAGEPDTQYF
. | . | TRBJ1-4 | TRBV5-4 | TGTGCCAGCAGCCTGGACAGAACGATTAATGAAAAACTGTTTTTT | CASSLDRTINEKLFF
. | TRBD1 | TRBJ2-7 | TRBV14 | TGTGCCAGCAGTCGGGACAGGTATTCCCTACGGGACGAGCAGTACTTC | CASSRDRYSLRDEQYF
few | . | TRBJ2-7 | TRBV5-1 | TGCGCCAGCAGCTTGGAATCTTCGAGTATTATCTACGAGCAGTACTTC | CASSLESSSIIYEQYF
. | TRBD1 | TRBJ1-4 | TRBV28 | TGTGCCAGCCGGACAGGGTATGAAAAACTGTTTTTT | CASRTGYEKLFF
. | . | TRBJ2-1 | TRBV6-6 | TGTGCCAGCATGGGGCTATCCCCCTACAATGAGCAGTTCTTC | CASMGLSPYNEQFF
. | . | TRBJ1-2 | TRBV4-2 | TGTGCCAGCAGCCAAGGGGGGCAGAACTATGGCTACACCTTC | CASSQGGQNYGYTF
. | . | TRBJ2-3 | TRBV15 | TGTGCCACCAGCAGAACCCGTGAGACAGATACGCAGTATTTT | CATSRTRETDTQYF
. | TRBD1 | TRBJ2-2 | TRBV6-6 | TGTGCCACCCGTAGGGACAGAAACACCGGGGAGCTGTTTTTT | CATRRDRNTGELFF
. | . | TRBJ2-7 | TRBV7-2 | TGTGCCAGCAGCTTAGTATCGCAGGGCGGCTACGAGCAGTACTTC | CASSLVSQGGYEQYF
few | . | TRBJ2-4 | TRBV6-4 | TGTGCCAGCAGTGGGGGGGACTTATTAGCCAAAAACATTCAGTACTTC | CASSGGDLLAKNIQYF
few | TRBD1 | TRBJ1-3 | TRBV5-1 | TGCGCCAGCAGCTTGGCCGGGACAGGGGGAAACACCATATATTTT | CASSLAGTGGNTIYF
few | . | TRBJ2-2 | TRBV10-3 | TGTGCCATCAGTGAGTCGGGTGAGGGCAGGGAGCTGTTTTTT | CAISESGEGRELFF
. | . | TRBJ2-3 | TRBV6-1 | TGTGCCAGCAGTGAGTCCTCGGGGGGCGGGACAGATACGCAGTATTTT | CASSESSGGGTDTQYF
. | TRBD2 | TRBJ2-5 | TRBV29-1 | TGCAGCGTTGGCAAGCGGGGGCTCCAAGAGACCCAGTACTTC | CSVGKRGLQETQYF
. | . | TRBJ2-3 | TRBV29-1 | TGCAGCGTTGAAAGGGGCGACAGGTCCCTTGTGGTGCATTTT | CSVERGDRSLVVHF
few | . | TRBJ1-1 | TRBV6-1 | TGTGCCAGCAGTTATCTAGGTGACACTGAAGCTTTCTTT | CASSYLGDTEAFF
. | . | TRBJ2-7 | TRBV9 | TGTGCCAGCAGCGTAGACGGGGTAAGTGACGAGCAGTACTTC | CASSVDGVSDEQYF
once | . | TRBJ2-3 | TRBV14 | TGTGCCAGCAGCCAAGCGTCGCGATTCACAGATACGCAGTATTTT | CASSQASRFTDTQYF
. | TRBD1 | TRBJ1-1 | TRBV19 | TGTGCCAGTACCGGCCTCTCGACAGGGATGAACACTGAAGCTTTCTTT | CASTGLSTGMNTEAFF
few | TRBD1 | TRBJ1-4 | TRBV2 | TGTGCCAGCAGGACAGGGGAAGAAAAACTGTTTTTT | CASRTGEEKLFF
. | . | TRBJ1-4 | TRBV18 | TGTGCCAGCTCACAACAGGGTCCCCCTAATGAAAAACTGTTTTTT | CASSQQGPPNEKLFF
once | TRBD2 | TRBJ2-5 | TRBV28 | TGTGCCAGCAGACCCGGACTAGCGGGACTCCAAGAGACCCAGTACTTC | CASRPGLAGLQETQYF
. | TRBD1 | TRBJ1-5 | TRBV27 | TGTGCCAGCAGTTTAAGGACAGGGCCGGAACAGCCCCAGCATTTT | CASSLRTGPEQPQHF
. | TRBD1 | TRBJ1-2 | TRBV13 | TGTGCCAGCAGCTCCGACAGGGGCGTCGGCTACACCTTC | CASSSDRGVGYTF
once | TRBD2 | TRBJ2-7 | TRBV30 | TGTGCCTGGGGTAGCGGGCTGCCGTACTACGAGCAGTACTTC | CAWGSGLPYYEQYF
. | . | TRBJ2-3 | TRBV7-2 | TGTGCCAGCAGATCCCACAACACAGATACGCAGTATTTT | CASRSHNTDTQYF
few | . | TRBJ1-5 | TRBV19 | TGTGCCAGTAGTATAGTTCCAAGGGGGTATAGCAATCAGCCCCAGCATTTT | CASSIVPRGYSNQPQHF
. | . | TRBJ1-2 | TRBV7-8 | TGTGCCAGCAGCCTCCATGACAGTAGGGCGTTGGGCTACACCTTC | CASSLHDSRALGYTF
. | . | TRBJ2-7 | TRBV29-1 | TGCAGCGTTAGGGACACCCGGAGCTCCTACGAGCAGTACTTC | CSVRDTRSSYEQYF
. | . | TRBJ1-1 | TRBV6-5 | TGTGCCAGCAGTTCTTACATGAACACTGAAGCTTTCTTT | CASSSYMNTEAFF
. | TRBD1 | TRBJ1-1 | TRBV6-5 | TGTGCCAGCAATTCGAACGCCGGACAGGGAGGAGCTTTCTTT | CASNSNAGQGGAFF
. | TRBD2 | TRBJ2-5 | TRBV2 | TGTGCCAGCAGCGCTGCGGGGGGCCGACAAGAGACCCAGTACTTC | CASSAAGGRQETQYF
. | TRBD2 | TRBJ2-5 | TRBV5-5 | TGTGCCAGCAGGCTTACTAGCGGGAACCTCCTGGGGGAGACCCAGTACTTC | CASRLTSGNLLGETQYF
. | TRBD1 | TRBJ1-2 | TRBV18 | TGTGCCAGCTCACCACCGAGGACAGGGCTCGGTGGCTACACCTTC | CASSPPRTGLGGYTF
once | TRBD1 | TRBJ1-2 | TRBV28 | TGTGCCAGCAGGGGCGGGACAGCCTATGGCTACACCTTC | CASRGGTAYGYTF
. | TRBD1 | TRBJ2-7 | TRBV6-5 | TGTGCCAGCAGGAGGACAGGGTCTTACGAGCAGTACTTC | CASRRTGSYEQYF
. | . | TRBJ1-2 | TRBV28 | TGTGCCAGCAGATGGGGAAGGGGAAACTATGGCTACACCTTC | CASRWGRGNYGYTF
few | . | TRBJ1-6 | TRBV4-2 | TGTGCCAGCAGCCTAAGCAGGGATGGTAATTCACCCCTCCACTTT | CASSLSRDGNSPLHF
. | TRBD1 | TRBJ2-2 | TRBV7-2 | TGTGCCAGCCGGCCTCGGACAGGGGACACCGGGGAGCTGTTTTTT | CASRPRTGDTGELFF
. | TRBD1 | TRBJ2-7 | TRBV18 | TGTGCCAGCTCACTCGGGACAGTTTACGAGCAGTACTTC | CASSLGTVYEQYF
. | TRBD1 | TRBJ2-4 | TRBV5-1 | TGCGCCAGCAGCCCGTATTGGACAGGGGGAGATCAAAACATTCAGTACTTC | CASSPYWTGGDQNIQYF
. | TRBD1 | TRBJ1-1 | TRBV27 | TGTGCCAGCAGTCGAGGACAGGTCATGAACACTGAAGCTTTCTTT | CASSRGQVMNTEAFF
. | . | TRBJ1-5 | TRBV28 | TGTGCCAGCAGTTCTGCGGGGGACCGACAGCCCCAGCATTTT | CASSSAGDRQPQHF
. | . | TRBJ2-1 | TRBV5-1 | TGCGCCAGCAGCCCGGGGTCCTACAATGAGCAGTTCTTC | CASSPGSYNEQFF
. | . | TRBJ1-4 | TRBV5-4 | TGTGCCAGCAGCTTAGGGAGAGGCGCCGGGAGTCCTAATGAAAAACTGTTTTTT | CASSLGRGAGSPNEKLFF
few | TRBD1 | TRBJ1-5 | TRBV28 | TGTGCCAGCAGTTTTATGGACAGGGAAGGCCAGCCCCAGCATTTT | CASSFMDREGQPQHF
. | . | TRBJ2-7 | TRBV6-5 | TGTGCCAGCAGTTACCTAACCCACAGCTACGAGCAGTACTTC | CASSYLTHSYEQYF